This T cell receptor (beta chain) was sequenced during a study of T cells after yellow fever vaccination. Study-level findings and limits: Post-booster samples contained most primary-vaccination clones (roughly 96% CD4, about 85% CD8).

5'RACE template switching generated TCR cDNA, adding a universal primer site and UMIs. A single record per CDR3 protein comes from TCRdb applying MiXCR to the 5' RACE reads. The table records 25,000 to 35,000 distinct CDR3 sequences, roughly 4.5% of them present only once. This clonotype was detected many times. What it binds is unknown. Germline-derived CDR1 and CDR2 are SGDLS and YYNGEE. The CDR3 covers 16 residues. V lost 0 bases and J 8 bases, leaving 18 bases between the germline ends. The starting material was CD8+ T cells sorted from PBMCs, obtained 5 days after the yellow fever booster vaccination. This clonotype was sampled from a man under 40 who received the YFV17D yellow fever vaccine. This chain joins TRBV9 and TRBJ1-3; the D gene is possibly TRBD1 (5 bases). The CDR3 is CASSVDPGPRGDTIYF. Written as DNA, the CDR3 is TGTGCCAGCAGCGTAGATCCGGGACCCAGAGGTGACACCATATATTTT.